Listed here are 3 T cell receptor beta chains from one sample, sequenced in a study of blood T cell repertoires in COVID-19. This table comes from immunoSEQ multiplex PCR, and its TCRdb copy is limited to in-frame clones, with some not included. The profile covers over 200,000 clones, with approximately 92% appearing a single time and 2% to 3% taken by the ten largest. Sequencing was carried out using peripheral blood. Source of these receptors: a person under 35 with COVID-19, enrolled during active disease.

This clone was counted between two and nine times. The gene calls are TRBV6-5 and TRBJ1-6; TRBD1 matches at 7 bases. V dropped 6 bases and J dropped 5; count of bases not matched to a gene: 1. This CDR3 region has 13 residues. Germline assignment: CDR1 MNHEY and CDR2 SVGAGI. CDR3 region: CASRTGDNSPLHF. As DNA, the CDR3 is TGTGCCAGCAGAACAGGGGATAATTCACCCCTCCACTTT.

The chain joins TRBV9 to TRBJ1-4, with 9 bases identical to TRBD1. V dropped 5 bases and J dropped 8; count of bases not matched to a gene: 13. Germline lookup yields CDR1 SGDLS and CDR2 YYNGEE. CDR3 length: 16 amino acids. Written as DNA, the CDR3 is TGTGCCAGCAGTGAATGGGACAGGGAAGTCGAGGAAAAACTGTTTTTT. This translates into CASSEWDREVEEKLFF.

A word on this clone: The identical CDR3 is also encoded by other nucleotide sequences in the sample. The V call is TRBV7-9, the J call TRBJ1-2; 7 nucleotides line up with TRBD1. Trimming took 2 bases from V and 3 from J; bases not matched to a gene: 0. The CDR3 covers 13 residues. Germline-derived CDR1 and CDR2 are SEHNR and FQNEAQ (reference sequence). DNA of the CDR3: TGTGCCAGCAGCTTAACAGGGGACTATGGCTACACCTTC. Its translation: CASSLTGDYGYTF.